The 9 T cell receptor beta chains in this list originate from one sample, sequenced in a study of PD-L1 blockade in urothelial cancer. Profiled with immunoSEQ multiplex PCR; TCRdb holds only in-frame clones, not every one. The sample gives some 120,000 clones, around nine tenths of which show up once; 1.5% to 2% is in the top ten. Time point defined: peripheral blood 6 weeks after treatment start. The sequencing used PBMCs, collected around atezolizumab (anti-PD-L1) treatment. Receptors originate from a man aged 60 to 69 with urothelial cancer.

This chain connects TRBV30 to TRBJ1-1, with D possibly matching TRBD1 (6 bases). Germline-derived CDR1 and CDR2 are GTSNPN and SVGIG (reference sequence). V lost 3 bases and J lost 1, with 12 bases in between. The CDR3 covers 14 residues. The CDR3 protein is CAWSQTGWNTEAFF. As DNA, the CDR3 is TGTGCCTGGAGCCAGACAGGTTGGAACACTGAAGCTTTCTTT.

Here the CDR3 reads CASSLLGTEINYGYTF. DNA of the CDR3: TGTGCCAGCAGTTTATTGGGTACGGAGATTAACTATGGCTACACCTTC. The chain combines TRBV28 with TRBJ1-2, with no clear D. V was cut by 1 base and J by 1 base, with 13 bases left in between. The CDR3 covers 16 residues. Germline CDR1 is MDHEN and CDR2 is SYDVKM.

This clone was picked up one time. The chain is built from TRBV7-9 and TRBJ1-4, with D unresolved. V was pared by 5 bases and J by 0 bases, with 19 bases between. The CDR3 is 18 amino acids. Germline CDR1 reads SEHNR; CDR2 reads FQNEAQ (reference sequence). CDR3 protein: CASSPGFGVTTTNEKLFF. The CDR3 DNA sequence: TGTGCCAGCAGCCCAGGATTCGGGGTAACCACAACTAATGAAAAACTGTTTTTT.

The chain's CDR3 is CASSLLAGAGANVLTF. CDR3 bases: TGTGCCAGCAGTTTATTGGCGGGGGCTGGGGCCAACGTCCTGACTTTC. V is TRBV28 and J is TRBJ2-6; TRBD2 aligns across 7 bases. Germline assignment: CDR1 MDHEN and CDR2 SYDVKM. The CDR3 extends over 16 amino acids. Losses at the gene ends were 1 base for V and 2 bases for J; bases not matched to a gene: 2.

In DNA form, the CDR3 reads TGCAGCGTTAGGCAGGGGACGTCCAGGACCCAGTACTTC. Protein: CSVRQGTSRTQYF. J is TRBJ2-5 and V is TRBV29-1; possible D gene TRBD1, 6 bases. The CDR3 is 13 residues long. The V gene's germline CDR1 is SQVTM and CDR2 ANQGSEA. The V end was cut by 5 bases, the J end by 7 bases, with 17 bases between.

The V and J genes are TRBV2 and TRBJ1-3; unclear D gene. The V end lost 4 bases, the J end lost 7 bases, and 8 bases lay between the germline ends. Germline loops: CDR1 SNHLY, CDR2 FYNNEI. The length of the CDR3 is 12 residues. The CDR3 reads CASSAGGNTIYF. CDR3 in DNA: TGTGCCAGCAGTGCGGGAGGCAACACCATATATTTT. The complete variable domain, with remaining parts taken from reference TRBV2 and TRBJ1-3, reads EPEVTQTPSHQVTQMGQEVILRCVPISNHLYFYWYRQILGQKVEFLVSFYNNEISEKSEIFDDQFSVERPDGSNFTLKIRSTKLEDSAMYFCASSAGGNTIYFGEGSWLTVV.

CDR3 sequence (DNA): TGTGCCAGCAGCCAAGTGACAGGGATCCACGAGCAGTACTTC. This translates into CASSQVTGIHEQYF. The chain carries TRBV14 and TRBJ2-7; 7 nucleotides align to TRBD1. Trimming took 1 base from V and 5 from J; bases not matched to a gene: 5. This CDR3 region has 14 residues. Germline V CDR1 and CDR2: SGHDN, FVKESK.

The chain carries TRBV6-1 and TRBJ2-2, with D possibly matching TRBD1 (5 bases). The CDR3 sequence is 14 residues long. Trimming left V 5 bases short and J 7 bases short, with 14 bases between. Germline CDR1 reads MNHNS; CDR2 reads SASEGT. The CDR3 loop reads CASSTQGSGGELFF. CDR3 in DNA: TGTGCCAGCAGTACCCAGGGTTCCGGCGGGGAGCTGTTTTTT.

This rearrangement joins TRBV6-5 to TRBJ1-1; D might be TRBD1 (6 bases). Germline assignment: CDR1 MNHEY and CDR2 SVGAGI. The ends were cut back, 0 bases at V and 10 bases at J, with 18 bases in the middle. The CDR3 consists of 15 residues. The CDR3: CASSYSIGGPARAFF. CDR3 bases: TGTGCCAGCAGTTACTCGATCGGGGGGCCCGCACGAGCTTTCTTT.